The 17 T cell receptor beta chains presented below share a single source sample, sequenced in a study of blood T cell repertoires in COVID-19. Some clones are missing from TCRdb's copy, which holds only in-frame ones; the method was immunoSEQ multiplex PCR. The data hold roughly 200,000 clones, with around 90% observed a single time. Material for sequencing was PBMCs or T cells enriched from blood (not recorded which). All receptors come from a woman aged 25 to 45 who had recovered from COVID-19.

V and J are TRBV18 and TRBJ2-7; TRBD2 agrees at 13 bases. Germline CDR1 KGHSH, CDR2 LQKENI. The CDR3 contains 15 residues. Unmatched junction bases numbered 2, after V lost 3 bases and J lost 3 bases. The CDR3 DNA reads TGTGCCAGCTCACCTGGGACTAGCGGGATCTACGAGCAGTACTTC. Protein sequence: CASSPGTSGIYEQYF.

V is TRBV28 and J is TRBJ1-5; no reliable D call. Per germline, CDR1 MDHEN and CDR2 SYDVKM. Trimming stripped 2 bases from V and 3 bases from J, with 8 bases between. This CDR3 is built from 14 residues. The CDR3 spells CASSLILNNQPQHF. CDR3 DNA sequence: TGTGCCAGCAGTTTAATCCTTAACAATCAGCCCCAGCATTTT.

V and J are TRBV24-1 and TRBJ2-2; tentative D call: TRBD1 (6 bases). The CDR3 has 15 amino acids. Germline loops: CDR1 KGHDR, CDR2 SFDVKD. Between the trimmed V and J ends, which lost 3 bases and 3 bases, there was a span of 10 bases. CDR3 in amino acids: CATSDQGQYTGELFF. The CDR3 nucleotides are TGTGCCACCAGTGATCAAGGACAGTACACCGGGGAGCTGTTTTTT.

The chain employs TRBV6-5 and TRBJ2-7; D unclear. This CDR3 has 15 residues. With 5 bases removed from V and 0 bases from J, the gap between germline ends came to 14 bases. Germline V gene data show CDR1 as MNHEY and CDR2 as SVGAGI. The CDR3: CASSPSPASSYEQYF. CDR3 DNA sequence: TGTGCCAGCAGTCCCTCCCCTGCGAGCTCCTACGAGCAGTACTTC.

The V gene is TRBV6-2 or TRBV6-3, the J gene TRBJ1-2, with a tentative D call TRBD1 (5 bases). V lost 0 bases to trimming and J lost 4 bases, with 15 bases between them. Germline V gives CDR1 MNHEY, CDR2 SVGEGT. This CDR3 contains 16 residues. The DNA of the CDR3 is TGTGCCAGCAGTTACTCGATTAGGGGAGGAGGCTATGGCTACACCTTC. This sequence encodes CASSYSIRGGGYGYTF.

The chain combines TRBV18 with TRBJ2-1; D gene ambiguous. The germline CDR1 and CDR2 sequences are KGHSH and LQKENI. Trimming took 6 bases from V and 3 from J, leaving 15 bases between them. There are 15 residues in the CDR3. CDR3 region: CASSPVLLSYNEQFF. The CDR3 DNA reads TGTGCCAGCTCCCCGGTCCTTTTAAGCTACAATGAGCAGTTCTTC.

The chain is built from TRBV19 and TRBJ1-2, with TRBD1 identical over 7 bases. The CDR3 loop spans 15 amino acids. Germline CDR1 LNHDA, CDR2 SQIVND (reference sequence). J lost 4 bases, V lost 8 bases, and 13 bases had no gene match. The CDR3 here is CASVNKGAKGYGYTF. CDR3 DNA sequence: TGTGCCAGTGTGAATAAGGGGGCGAAGGGCTATGGCTACACCTTC.

This sequence joins TRBV10-3 and TRBJ2-1; D gene unclear. V was trimmed by 2 bases and J by 0 bases, leaving 14 bases between them. Germline CDR1 and CDR2: ENHRY and SYGVKD. The CDR3 consists of 17 residues. This chain's CDR3 is CAISEPLVAHSYNEQFF. The DNA for the CDR3 is TGTGCCATCAGTGAGCCCCTCGTGGCCCACTCCTACAATGAGCAGTTCTTC.

This clone was found once. The chain uses TRBV15 and TRBJ1-1; D perhaps matches TRBD1 (6 bases). Germline lookup yields CDR1 LNHNV and CDR2 YYDKDF (reference sequence). V was clipped by 9 bases and J by 0 bases, with 20 bases between them. The CDR3 runs to 16 residues. The CDR3 coding sequence is TGTGCCACTGGGTATTCCTCCGACAGGATGAACACTGAAGCTTTCTTT. Residues: CATGYSSDRMNTEAFF.

The CDR3: CASRFEVPGNEQFF. In nucleotides, the CDR3 is TGTGCCAGCAGGTTTGAAGTGCCGGGGAATGAGCAGTTCTTC. The chain combines TRBV28 with TRBJ2-1; perhaps TRBD2 as D (5 bases). Germline-derived CDR1 and CDR2 are MDHEN and SYDVKM. This CDR3 spans 14 amino acids. Trimming stripped 6 bases from V and 7 bases from J, with 16 bases between.

V gene TRBV2 combines with J gene TRBJ2-3, with 10 nucleotides matching TRBD2. The CDR3 runs to 16 residues. Germline V lookup: CDR1 SNHLY, CDR2 FYNNEI. V trimming: 4 bases; J trimming: 2 bases; junction bases outside the gene matches: 6. The CDR3 reads CASSVLTSGFTDTQYF. CDR3 DNA sequence: TGTGCCAGCAGTGTTTTGACTAGCGGGTTCACAGATACGCAGTATTTT.

This CDR3 reads CAAGSIQGARDTGELFF. The CDR3 coding sequence is TGTGCCGCCGGTTCTATCCAGGGGGCGCGGGACACCGGGGAGCTGTTTTTT. The chain uses TRBV9 and TRBJ2-2; 8 bases are shared with TRBD1. There are 17 residues in the CDR3. The trim removed 10 bases at V and 3 bases at J, leaving 17 bases unmatched. Germline V gene data show CDR1 as SGDLS and CDR2 as YYNGEE.

This chain links TRBV19 with TRBJ1-1, with D tentatively TRBD1 (6 bases). Germline CDR1 is LNHDA and CDR2 is SQIVND (reference sequence). This CDR3 has 15 amino acids. V gave up 1 base and J gave up 11 bases, with 20 bases separating them. This chain's CDR3 is CASSIVRTVPSGAFF. As DNA, the CDR3 is TGTGCCAGTAGTATAGTTCGGACAGTCCCGTCGGGGGCTTTCTTT. The variable domain in full, with the rest retrieved from reference TRBV19 and TRBJ1-1, is DGGITQSPKYLFRKEGQNVTLSCEQNLNHDAMYWYRQDPGQGLRLIYYSQIVNDFQKGDIAEGYSVSREKKESFPLTVTSAQKNPTAFYLCASSIVRTVPSGAFFGQGTRLTVV.

J is TRBJ2-1 and V is TRBV7-3; tentative D call: TRBD1 (7 bases). Germline lookup yields CDR1 SGHTA and CDR2 FQGTGA. The CDR3 length is 15 residues. Trimming stripped 4 bases from V and 3 bases from J, with 13 bases between. CDR3 residues: CASSSRDRGYNEQFF. As DNA, the CDR3 is TGTGCCAGCAGCTCGCGGGACAGAGGCTACAATGAGCAGTTCTTC.

This sequence joins TRBV11-3 and TRBJ2-2; D may be TRBD1 (5 bases). The CDR3 is 12 residues long. With 7 bases removed from V and 8 bases from J, the gap between germline ends came to 11 bases. Germline V gives CDR1 SGHNT, CDR2 YENEEA. In nucleotides, the CDR3 is TGTGCCAGCAAAAGGGGTCCAGGGGAGCTGTTTTTT. Encoded protein: CASKRGPGELFF.

This clone was counted a single time. The rearrangement links TRBV4-3 to TRBJ2-1; TRBD2 agrees at 7 bases. This CDR3 has 18 amino acids. The ends lost 0 bases at V and 0 bases at J; junction bases unmatched: 8. CDR1 is LGHNA and CDR2 is YSLEER in the germline V gene. The CDR3 DNA follows: TGCGCCAGCAGCCAAGAGGAACTAGCGACCAGCTCCTACAATGAGCAGTTCTTC. Residues: CASSQEELATSSYNEQFF.

The chain combines TRBV19 with TRBJ1-2; D is undetermined. Between the trimmed V and J ends, which lost 3 bases and 2 bases, there was a span of 7 bases. The CDR3 is made up of 13 amino acids. Germline V gene lookup returns CDR1 LNHDA and CDR2 SQIVND (reference sequence). The CDR3 DNA sequence: TGTGCCAGTAGTATTAGGGAGAACTATGGCTACACCTTC. Translation gives CASSIRENYGYTF.